This TCR beta chain was retrieved from a study of T cell responses to AZD1222 COVID-19 vaccine. Of note for this clone: Its target is unknown.

Second-dose timings of about 4 or about 12 weeks were pooled. Profiling relied on immunoSEQ multiplex PCR, and the TCRdb table lists in-frame clones only, not all of them. The repertoire holds about 120,000 clones, with about 92% as singletons. The study's findings and limits: The repertoires were collected only after the peak T cell response.

The CDR3 has 16 amino acids. Germline loops: CDR1 SGHTA, CDR2 FQGTGA. Trimming removed 4 bases at V and 1 base at J, with 11 bases between. The chain combines TRBV7-3 with TRBJ2-6, with D possibly called TRBD1 or TRBD2 (5 bases each). This clonotype was sampled from an adult who received the AZD1222 COVID-19 vaccine. Source: peripheral blood, taken 28 days after the second AZD1222 dose. CDR3 DNA sequence: TGTGCCAGCAGCTCGCAGGGACCGTCTGGGGCCAACGTCCTGACTTTC. Its translation is CASSSQGPSGANVLTF.